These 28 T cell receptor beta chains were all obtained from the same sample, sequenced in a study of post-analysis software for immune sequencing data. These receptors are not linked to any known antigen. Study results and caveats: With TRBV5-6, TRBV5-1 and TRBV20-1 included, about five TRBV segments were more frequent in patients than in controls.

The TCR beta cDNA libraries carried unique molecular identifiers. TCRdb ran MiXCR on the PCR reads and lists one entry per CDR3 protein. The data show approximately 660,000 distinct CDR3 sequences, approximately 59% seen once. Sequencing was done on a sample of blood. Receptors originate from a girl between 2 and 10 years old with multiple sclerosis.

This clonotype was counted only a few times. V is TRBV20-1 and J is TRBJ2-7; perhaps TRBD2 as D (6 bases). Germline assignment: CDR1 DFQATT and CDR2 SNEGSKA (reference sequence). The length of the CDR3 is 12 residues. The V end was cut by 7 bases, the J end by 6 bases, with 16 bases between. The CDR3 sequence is CSVVAVRGEQYF. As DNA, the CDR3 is TGCAGTGTTGTAGCGGTACGGGGCGAGCAGTACTTC.

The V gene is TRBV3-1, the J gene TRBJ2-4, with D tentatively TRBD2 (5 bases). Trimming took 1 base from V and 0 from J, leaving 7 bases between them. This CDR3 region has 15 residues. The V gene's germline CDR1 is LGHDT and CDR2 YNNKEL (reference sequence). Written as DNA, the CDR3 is TGTGCCAGCAGCCAAGGAGGACTAGCCAAAAACATTCAGTACTTC. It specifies CASSQGGLAKNIQYF.

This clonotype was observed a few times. The CDR3 protein is CSARGELAGYNEQFF. The CDR3 coding sequence is TGCAGTGCTAGAGGAGAGCTAGCGGGATACAATGAGCAGTTCTTC. This chain connects TRBV20-1 to TRBJ2-1, with 9 bases fitting TRBD2. Germline CDR1 is DFQATT and CDR2 is SNEGSKA (reference sequence). V lost 1 base and J lost 4; bases outside the gene matches: 5. The CDR3 is made up of 15 amino acids.

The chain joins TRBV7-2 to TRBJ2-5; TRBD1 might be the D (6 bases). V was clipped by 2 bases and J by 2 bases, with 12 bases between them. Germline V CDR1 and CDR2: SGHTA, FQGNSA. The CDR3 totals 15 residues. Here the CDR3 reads CASSLTGFGQETQYF. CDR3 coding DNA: TGTGCCAGCAGCTTAACAGGGTTCGGGCAAGAGACCCAGTACTTC.

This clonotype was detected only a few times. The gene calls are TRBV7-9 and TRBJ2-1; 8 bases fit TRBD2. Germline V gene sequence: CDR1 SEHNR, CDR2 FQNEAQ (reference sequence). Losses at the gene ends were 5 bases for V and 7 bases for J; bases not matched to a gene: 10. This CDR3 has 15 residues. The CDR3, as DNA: TGTGCCAGCAGCACGAACTGGATAGCGGGGAATGAGCAGTTCTTC. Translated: CASSTNWIAGNEQFF.

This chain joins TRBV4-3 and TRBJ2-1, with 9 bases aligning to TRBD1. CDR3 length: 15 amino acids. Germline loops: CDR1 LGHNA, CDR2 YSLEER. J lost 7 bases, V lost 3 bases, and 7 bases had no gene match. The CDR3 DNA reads TGCGCCAGCAGCCACCGGGACAGGGAGGAAAATGAGCAGTTCTTC. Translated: CASSHRDREENEQFF.

CDR3 bases: TGCAGCGTTTGGGACAGCACGTACGAGCAGTACTTC. It encodes CSVWDSTYEQYF. V gene TRBV29-1 combines with J gene TRBJ2-7, with 7 bases that match TRBD1. Germline CDR1 and CDR2: SQVTM and ANQGSEA. This CDR3 has 12 amino acids. J was trimmed by 4 bases and V by 5 bases; bases with no gene match: 5.

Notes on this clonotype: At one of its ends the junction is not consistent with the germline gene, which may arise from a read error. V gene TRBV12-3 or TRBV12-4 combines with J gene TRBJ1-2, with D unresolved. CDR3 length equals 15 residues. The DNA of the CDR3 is TGTGCCAGCACTGAATCGGACCGCGAGGGCTATGACTACACCTTC. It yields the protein CASTESDREGYDYTF.

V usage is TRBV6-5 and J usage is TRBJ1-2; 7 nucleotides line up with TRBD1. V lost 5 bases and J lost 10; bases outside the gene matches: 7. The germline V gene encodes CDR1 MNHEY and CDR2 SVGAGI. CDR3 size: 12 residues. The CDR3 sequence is CASSPPTGIYTF. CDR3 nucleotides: TGTGCCAGCAGTCCACCGACAGGGATCTACACCTTC.

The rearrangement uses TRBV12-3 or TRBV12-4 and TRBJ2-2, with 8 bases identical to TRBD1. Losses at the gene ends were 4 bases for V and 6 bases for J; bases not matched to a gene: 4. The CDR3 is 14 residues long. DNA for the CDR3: TGTGCCAGCAGTTCTACAGGGGGTCCCGGGGAGCTGTTTTTT. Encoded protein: CASSSTGGPGELFF.

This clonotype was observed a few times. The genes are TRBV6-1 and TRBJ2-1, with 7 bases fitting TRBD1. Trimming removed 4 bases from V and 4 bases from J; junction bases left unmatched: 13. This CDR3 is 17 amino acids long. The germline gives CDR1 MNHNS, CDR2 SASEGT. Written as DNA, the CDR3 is TGTGCCAGCAGTGCTTACACCGGGACAGCAACTTACAATGAGCAGTTCTTC. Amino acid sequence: CASSAYTGTATYNEQFF.

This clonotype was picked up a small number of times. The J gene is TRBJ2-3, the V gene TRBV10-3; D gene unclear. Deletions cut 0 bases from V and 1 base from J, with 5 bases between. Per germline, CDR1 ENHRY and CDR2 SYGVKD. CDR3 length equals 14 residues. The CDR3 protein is CAISESSGTDTQYF. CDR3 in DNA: TGTGCCATCAGTGAGTCCTCTGGCACAGATACGCAGTATTTT.

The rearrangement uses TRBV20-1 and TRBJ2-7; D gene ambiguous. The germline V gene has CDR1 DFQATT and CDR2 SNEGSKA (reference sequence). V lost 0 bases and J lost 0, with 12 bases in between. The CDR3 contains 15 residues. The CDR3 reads CSARDQRWSSYEQYF. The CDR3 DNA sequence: TGCAGTGCTAGAGATCAACGGTGGAGCTCCTACGAGCAGTACTTC.

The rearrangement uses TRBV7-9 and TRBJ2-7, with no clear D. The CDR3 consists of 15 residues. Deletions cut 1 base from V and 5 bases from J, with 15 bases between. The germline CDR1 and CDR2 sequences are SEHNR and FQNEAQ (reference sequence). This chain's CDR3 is CASSLVQVSLDEQYF. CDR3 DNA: TGTGCCAGCAGCTTAGTTCAAGTTAGTCTAGACGAGCAGTACTTC.

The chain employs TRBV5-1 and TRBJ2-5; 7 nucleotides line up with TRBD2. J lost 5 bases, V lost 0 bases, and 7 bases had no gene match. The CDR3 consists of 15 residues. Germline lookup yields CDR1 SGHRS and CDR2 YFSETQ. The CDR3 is CASSLVLGGQETQYF. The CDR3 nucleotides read TGCGCCAGCAGCTTGGTTCTGGGAGGGCAGGAGACCCAGTACTTC. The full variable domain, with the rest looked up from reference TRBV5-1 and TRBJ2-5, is KAGVTQTPRYLIKTRGQQVTLSCSPISGHRSVSWYQQTPGQGLQFLFEYFSETQRNKGNFPGRFSGRQFSNSRSEMNVSTLELGDSALYLCASSLVLGGQETQYFGPGTRLLVL.

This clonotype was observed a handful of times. The CDR3 sequence is CASSYPTSGSYEQYF. In DNA, the CDR3 is TGTGCCAGCAGCTACCCCACTAGCGGAAGCTACGAGCAGTACTTC. V gene TRBV11-2 combines with J gene TRBJ2-7; 8 nucleotides align to TRBD2. This CDR3 is 15 amino acids long. J was trimmed by 3 bases and V by 4 bases; bases with no gene match: 8. From germline, CDR1 is SGHAT and CDR2 FQNNGV.

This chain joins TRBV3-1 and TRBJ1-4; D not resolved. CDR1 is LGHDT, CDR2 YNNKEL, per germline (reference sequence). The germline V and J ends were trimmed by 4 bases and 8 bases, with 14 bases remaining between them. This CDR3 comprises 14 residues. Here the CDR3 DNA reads TGTGCCAGCAGCCGGGGAGTGGAGGTCGAAAAACTGTTTTTT. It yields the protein CASSRGVEVEKLFF.

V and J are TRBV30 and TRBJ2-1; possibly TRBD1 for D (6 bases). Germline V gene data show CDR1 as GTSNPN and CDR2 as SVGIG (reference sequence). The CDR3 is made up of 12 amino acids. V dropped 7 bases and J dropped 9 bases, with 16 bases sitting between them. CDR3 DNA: TGTGCCTTCCATCCGGACAGAACTGAGCAGTTCTTC. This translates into CAFHPDRTEQFF.

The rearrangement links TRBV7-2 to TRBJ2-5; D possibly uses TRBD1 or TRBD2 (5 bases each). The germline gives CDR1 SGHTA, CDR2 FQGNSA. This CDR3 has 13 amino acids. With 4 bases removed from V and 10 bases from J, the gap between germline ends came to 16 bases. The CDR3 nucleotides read TGTGCCAGCAGCTCCGAGGGGCCGTTGGGCCAGTACTTC. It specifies CASSSEGPLGQYF.

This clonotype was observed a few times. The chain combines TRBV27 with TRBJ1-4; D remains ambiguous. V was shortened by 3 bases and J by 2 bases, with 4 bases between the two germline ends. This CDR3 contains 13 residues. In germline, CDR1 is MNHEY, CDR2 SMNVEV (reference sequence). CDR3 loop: CASSLPTNEKLFF. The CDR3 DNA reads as TGTGCCAGCAGTTTGCCGACTAATGAAAAACTGTTTTTT.

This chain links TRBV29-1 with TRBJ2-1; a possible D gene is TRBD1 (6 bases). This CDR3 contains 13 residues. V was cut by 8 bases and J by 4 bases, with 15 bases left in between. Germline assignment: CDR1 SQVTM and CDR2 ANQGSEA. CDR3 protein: CSLRTATYNEQFF. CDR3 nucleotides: TGCAGCTTGCGGACAGCGACGTACAATGAGCAGTTCTTC.

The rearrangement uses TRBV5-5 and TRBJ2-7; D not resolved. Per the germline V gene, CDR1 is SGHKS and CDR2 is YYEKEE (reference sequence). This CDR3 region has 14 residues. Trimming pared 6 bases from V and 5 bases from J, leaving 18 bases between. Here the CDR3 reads CASTSTLMLHEQYF. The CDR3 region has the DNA TGTGCCAGCACCTCTACCTTGATGCTTCACGAGCAGTACTTC.

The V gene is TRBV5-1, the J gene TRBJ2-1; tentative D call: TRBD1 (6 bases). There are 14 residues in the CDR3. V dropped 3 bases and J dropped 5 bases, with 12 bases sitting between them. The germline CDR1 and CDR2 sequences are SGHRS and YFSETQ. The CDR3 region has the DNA TGCGCCAGCAGCTACGGGACACAGCACAATGAGCAGTTCTTC. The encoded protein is CASSYGTQHNEQFF.

CDR3 in amino acids: CASSFRQAQETQYF. CDR3 sequence (DNA): TGTGCCAGCAGCTTCCGACAGGCACAAGAGACCCAGTACTTC. This chain connects TRBV7-2 to TRBJ2-5; a weak D match, TRBD1 (6 bases). This CDR3 has 14 residues. Germline CDR1 reads SGHTA; CDR2 reads FQGNSA. The ends were cut back, 3 bases at V and 2 bases at J, with 10 bases in the middle.

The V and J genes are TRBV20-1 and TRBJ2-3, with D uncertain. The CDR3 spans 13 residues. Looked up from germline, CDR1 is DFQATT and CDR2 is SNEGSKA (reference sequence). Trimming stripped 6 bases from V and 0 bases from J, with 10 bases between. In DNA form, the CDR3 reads TGCAGTGCCATAGGAGTTAGCACAGATACGCAGTATTTT. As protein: CSAIGVSTDTQYF.

The CDR3 bases are TGTGCCAGCAGTTACTCGCGGGACTTACCTTACGAGCAGTACTTC. As protein: CASSYSRDLPYEQYF. The chain carries TRBV6-6 and TRBJ2-5, with D perhaps matching TRBD2 (6 bases). The J call may be wrong; the DNA end is better matched by TRBJ2-7. Germline V gene data show CDR1 as MNHNY and CDR2 as SVGAGI (reference sequence). The CDR3 covers 15 residues.

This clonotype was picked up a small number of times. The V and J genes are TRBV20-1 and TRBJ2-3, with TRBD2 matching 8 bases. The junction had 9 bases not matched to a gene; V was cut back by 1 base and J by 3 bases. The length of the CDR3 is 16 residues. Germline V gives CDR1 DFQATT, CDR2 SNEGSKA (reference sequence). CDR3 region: CSARVTRGGRTDTQYF. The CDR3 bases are TGCAGTGCTAGAGTCACCCGGGGGGGCAGAACAGATACGCAGTATTTT.

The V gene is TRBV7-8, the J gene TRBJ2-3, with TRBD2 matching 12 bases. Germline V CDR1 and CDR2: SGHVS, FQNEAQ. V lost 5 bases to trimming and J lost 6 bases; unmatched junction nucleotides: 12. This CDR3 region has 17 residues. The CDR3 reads CASSPILAGGYMDTQYF. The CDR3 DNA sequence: TGTGCCAGCAGCCCCATACTAGCGGGGGGTTATATGGATACGCAGTATTTT.